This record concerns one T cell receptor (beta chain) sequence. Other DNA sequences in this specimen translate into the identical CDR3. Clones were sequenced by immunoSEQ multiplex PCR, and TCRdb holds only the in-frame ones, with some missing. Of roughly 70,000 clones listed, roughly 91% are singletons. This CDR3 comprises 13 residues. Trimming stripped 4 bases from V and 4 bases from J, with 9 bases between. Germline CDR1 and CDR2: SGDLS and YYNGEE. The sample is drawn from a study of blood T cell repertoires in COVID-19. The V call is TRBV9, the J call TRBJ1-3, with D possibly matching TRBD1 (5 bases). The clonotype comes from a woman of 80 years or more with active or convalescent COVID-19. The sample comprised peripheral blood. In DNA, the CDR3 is TGTGCCAGCAGCCGGGGGGACGGAAACACCATATATTTT. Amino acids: CASSRGDGNTIYF.